This T cell receptor (beta chain) was recovered during a study of T cells in Graves' hyperthyroidism and ophthalmopathy. Germline V gene sequence: CDR1 SNHLY, CDR2 FYNNEI. The CDR3 extends over 14 amino acids. V lost 7 bases and J 5 bases, leaving 14 bases between the germline ends. The source material, RNA transcripts, was used to amplify TCR beta CDR3 regions. The primer set for the first-round RT-PCR of the TCR CDR3 was HTBI. TCRdb reanalysed the multiplex PCR reads using MiXCR and keeps one entry per CDR3 protein. The sample shows more than 550,000 distinct CDR3 sequences, roughly a sixth of them seen only once. It was at first hyperthyroidism diagnosis, before any ophthalmopathy symptoms, that the blood sample was taken.

Sequenced material: blood. This clonotype was obtained from a woman aged 45-60 years with Graves' hyperthyroidism that later progressed to Graves' ophthalmopathy. V gene TRBV2 combines with J gene TRBJ1-4; TRBD1 is a possible D gene (5 bases). CDR3 nucleotides: TGTGCCAGCACCTTGGGGCTGGGGAATGAAAAACTGTTTTTT. Protein sequence: CASTLGLGNEKLFF.